The sequence of this T cell receptor (beta chain) was determined in a study of blood T cells in healthy people across ages. The study, taken as a whole, reports: Naive and antigen-experienced cells were not separated, limiting conclusive comparison.

V gave up 4 bases and J gave up 2 bases, with 9 bases separating them. The CDR3 loop spans 13 amino acids. Germline CDR1 and CDR2: SGHRS and YFSETQ. A second PCR, run for about 6 to 11 cycles, used a sample-barcoded 5' primer plus a J-beta primer mix. The template-switch adaptor was a 5' adaptor with 12 random nucleotides. It tagged each cDNA molecule. Using its own MiXCR run on the 5' RACE reads, TCRdb lists one record per CDR3 protein. The data contain 600,000 to 850,000 distinct CDR3 sequences, approximately 25% of them seen just once; the ten biggest clones take up under 9.5%. Comment on this clonotype: The antigen is unknown.

These data were also filed under a second study, of T cells of mothers and their children. This second study says: The output of TCR recombination is shaped by thymic selection similarly in related and unrelated pairs.

The sequence was collected from a boy between 10 and 17 years old in good health. This sequence joins TRBV5-1 and TRBJ1-2; D is unresolved. The sequenced sample was blood. CDR3 coding DNA: TGCGCCAGCAGCGGCGGGCCGAACTATGGCTACACCTTC. It encodes CASSGGPNYGYTF.